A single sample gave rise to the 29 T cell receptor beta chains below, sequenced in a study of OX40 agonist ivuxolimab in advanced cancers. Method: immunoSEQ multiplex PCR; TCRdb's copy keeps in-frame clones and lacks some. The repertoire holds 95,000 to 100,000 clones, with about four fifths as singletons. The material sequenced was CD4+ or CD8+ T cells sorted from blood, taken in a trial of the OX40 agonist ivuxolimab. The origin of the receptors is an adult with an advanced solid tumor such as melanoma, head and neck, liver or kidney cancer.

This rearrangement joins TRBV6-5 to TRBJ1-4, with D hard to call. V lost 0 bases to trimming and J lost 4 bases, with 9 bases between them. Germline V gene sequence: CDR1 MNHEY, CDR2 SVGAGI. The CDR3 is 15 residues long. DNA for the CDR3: TGTGCCAGCAGTTACTCTTACAGTTATAATGAAAAACTGTTTTTT. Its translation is CASSYSYSYNEKLFF.

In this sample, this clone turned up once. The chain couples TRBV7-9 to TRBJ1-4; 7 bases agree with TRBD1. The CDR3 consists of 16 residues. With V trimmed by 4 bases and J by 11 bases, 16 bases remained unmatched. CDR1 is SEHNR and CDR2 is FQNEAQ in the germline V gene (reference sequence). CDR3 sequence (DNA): TGTGCCAGCAGCTCCTCCCGGGACAGTGTAATGAAGAAACTGTTTTTT. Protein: CASSSSRDSVMKKLFF.

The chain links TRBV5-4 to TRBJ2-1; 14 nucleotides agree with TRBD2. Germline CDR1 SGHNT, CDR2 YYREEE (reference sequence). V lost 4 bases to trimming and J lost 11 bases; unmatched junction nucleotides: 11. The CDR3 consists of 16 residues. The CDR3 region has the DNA TGTGCCAGCAGCACCGGACTAGCGGGGGGTATTACCAAGCAGTTCTTC. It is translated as CASSTGLAGGITKQFF.

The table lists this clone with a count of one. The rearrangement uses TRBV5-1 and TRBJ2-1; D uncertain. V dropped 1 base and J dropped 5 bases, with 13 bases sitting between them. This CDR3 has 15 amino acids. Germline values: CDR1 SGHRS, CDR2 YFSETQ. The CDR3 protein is CASSLLRFMDNEQFF. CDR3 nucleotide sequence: TGCGCCAGCAGCTTGTTACGGTTCATGGACAATGAGCAGTTCTTC. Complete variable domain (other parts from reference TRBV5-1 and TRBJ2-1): KAGVTQTPRYLIKTRGQQVTLSCSPISGHRSVSWYQQTPGQGLQFLFEYFSETQRNKGNFPGRFSGRQFSNSRSEMNVSTLELGDSALYLCASSLLRFMDNEQFFGPGTRLTVL.

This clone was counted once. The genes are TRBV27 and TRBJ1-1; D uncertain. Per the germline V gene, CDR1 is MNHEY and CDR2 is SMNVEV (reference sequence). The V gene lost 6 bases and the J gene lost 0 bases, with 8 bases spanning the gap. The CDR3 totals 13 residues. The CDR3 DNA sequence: TGTGCCAGCAGGGATTATGTGAACACTGAAGCTTTCTTT. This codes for CASRDYVNTEAFF.

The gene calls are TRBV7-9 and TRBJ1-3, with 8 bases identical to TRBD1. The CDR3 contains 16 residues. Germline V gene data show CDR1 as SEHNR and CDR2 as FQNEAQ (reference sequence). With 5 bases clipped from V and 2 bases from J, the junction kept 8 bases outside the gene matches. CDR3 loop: CASSVRDRITGNTIYF. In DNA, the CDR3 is TGTGCCAGCAGCGTCCGGGACAGGATCACTGGAAACACCATATATTTT.

Here the CDR3 DNA reads TGTGCCAGCAACGGCGGGGGGGCCACCTACAATGAGCAGTTCTTC. This codes for CASNGGGATYNEQFF. This sequence joins TRBV5-4 and TRBJ2-1; TRBD2 aligns across 9 bases. V trimming: 6 bases; J trimming: 2 bases; junction bases outside the gene matches: 6. There are 15 residues in the CDR3. Germline V gives CDR1 SGHNT, CDR2 YYREEE (reference sequence).

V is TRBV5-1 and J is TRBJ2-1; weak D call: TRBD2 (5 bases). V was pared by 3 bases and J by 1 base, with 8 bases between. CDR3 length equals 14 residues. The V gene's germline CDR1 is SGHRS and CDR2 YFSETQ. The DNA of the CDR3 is TGCGCCAGCAGCTCAGGAGGTTCCTACAATGAGCAGTTCTTC. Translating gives CASSSGGSYNEQFF. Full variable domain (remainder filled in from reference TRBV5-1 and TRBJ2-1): KAGVTQTPRYLIKTRGQQVTLSCSPISGHRSVSWYQQTPGQGLQFLFEYFSETQRNKGNFPGRFSGRQFSNSRSEMNVSTLELGDSALYLCASSSGGSYNEQFFGPGTRLTVL.

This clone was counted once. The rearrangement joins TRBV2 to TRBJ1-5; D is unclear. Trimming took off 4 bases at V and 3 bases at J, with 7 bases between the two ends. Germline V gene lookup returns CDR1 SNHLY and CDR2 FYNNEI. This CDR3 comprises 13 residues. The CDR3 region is CASSGQDNQPQHF. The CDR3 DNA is TGTGCCAGCAGTGGGCAGGACAATCAGCCCCAGCATTTT.

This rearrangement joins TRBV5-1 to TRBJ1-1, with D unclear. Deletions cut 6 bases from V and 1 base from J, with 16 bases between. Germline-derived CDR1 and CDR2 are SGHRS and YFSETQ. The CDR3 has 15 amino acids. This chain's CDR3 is CASNRVPLENTEAFF. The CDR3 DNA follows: TGCGCCAGCAATAGGGTCCCCCTTGAGAACACTGAAGCTTTCTTT.

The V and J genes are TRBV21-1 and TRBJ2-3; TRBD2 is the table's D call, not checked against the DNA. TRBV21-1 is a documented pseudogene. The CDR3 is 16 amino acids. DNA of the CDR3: TGTGCCAGCAGCAAAGCGACGGGAGGGAGCACAGATACGCAGTATTTT. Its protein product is CASSKATGGSTDTQYF.

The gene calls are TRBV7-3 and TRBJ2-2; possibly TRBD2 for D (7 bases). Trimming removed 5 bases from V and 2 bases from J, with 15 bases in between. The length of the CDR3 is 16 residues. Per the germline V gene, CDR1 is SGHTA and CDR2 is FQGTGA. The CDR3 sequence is CASSPRGGSNTGELFF. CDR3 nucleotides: TGTGCCAGCAGCCCAAGGGGGGGTTCCAACACCGGGGAGCTGTTTTTT.

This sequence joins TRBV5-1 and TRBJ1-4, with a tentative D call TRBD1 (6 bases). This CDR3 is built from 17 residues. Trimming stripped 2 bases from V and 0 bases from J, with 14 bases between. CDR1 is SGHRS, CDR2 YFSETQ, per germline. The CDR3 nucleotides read TGCGCCAGCAGCTTACTCCCCGACAGGACAACTAATGAAAAACTGTTTTTT. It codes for CASSLLPDRTTNEKLFF.

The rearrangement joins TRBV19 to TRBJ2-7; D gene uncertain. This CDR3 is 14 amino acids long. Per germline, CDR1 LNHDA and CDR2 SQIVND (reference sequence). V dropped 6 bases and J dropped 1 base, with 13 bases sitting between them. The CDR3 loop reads CASSGAYLSYEQYF. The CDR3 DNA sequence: TGTGCCAGTAGCGGCGCTTACCTTTCCTACGAGCAGTACTTC.

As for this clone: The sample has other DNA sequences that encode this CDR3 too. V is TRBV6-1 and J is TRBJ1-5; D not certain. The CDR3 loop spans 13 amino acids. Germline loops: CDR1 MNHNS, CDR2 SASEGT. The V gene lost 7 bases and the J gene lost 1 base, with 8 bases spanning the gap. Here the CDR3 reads CASTPRSNQPQHF. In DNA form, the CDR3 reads TGTGCCAGCACCCCCAGGAGCAATCAGCCCCAGCATTTT.

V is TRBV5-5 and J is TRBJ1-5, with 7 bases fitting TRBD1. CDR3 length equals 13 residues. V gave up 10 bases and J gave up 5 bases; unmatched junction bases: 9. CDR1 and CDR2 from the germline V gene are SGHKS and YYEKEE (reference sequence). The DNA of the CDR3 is TGTGCCGGGGCGCAGGGGGTCGATCAGCCCCAGCATTTT. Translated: CAGAQGVDQPQHF.

For the CDR3, the DNA is TGTGCCAGCAGCTTAAGGGGGGGCTCAGGGGCCAACGTCCTGACTTTC. It translates to CASSLRGGSGANVLTF. This chain joins TRBV9 and TRBJ2-6; D perhaps matches TRBD2 (7 bases). The V gene's germline CDR1 is SGDLS and CDR2 YYNGEE. V was cut by 4 bases and J by 4 bases, with 15 bases left in between. This CDR3 is 16 amino acids long.

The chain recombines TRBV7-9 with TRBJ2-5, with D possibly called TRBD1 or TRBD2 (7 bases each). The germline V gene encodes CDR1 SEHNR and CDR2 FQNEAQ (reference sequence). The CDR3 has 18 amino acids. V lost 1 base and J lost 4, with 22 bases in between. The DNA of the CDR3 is TGTGCCAGCAGCTTAGGACAGGGAACATCATCGGGGGGAGAGACCCAGTACTTC. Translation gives CASSLGQGTSSGGETQYF.

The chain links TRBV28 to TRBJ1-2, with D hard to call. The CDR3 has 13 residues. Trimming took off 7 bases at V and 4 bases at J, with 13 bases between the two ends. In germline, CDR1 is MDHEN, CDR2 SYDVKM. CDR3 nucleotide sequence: TGTGCCAGCAATGCTGGGCCTTCCTATGGCTACACCTTC. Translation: CASNAGPSYGYTF.

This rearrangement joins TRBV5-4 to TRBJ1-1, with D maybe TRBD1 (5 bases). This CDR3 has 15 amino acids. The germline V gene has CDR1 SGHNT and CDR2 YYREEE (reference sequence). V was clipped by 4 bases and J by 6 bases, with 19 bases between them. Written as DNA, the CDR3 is TGTGCCAGCAGCGACCCGAGTAGGGGTAGGGCTGAAGCTTTCTTT. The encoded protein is CASSDPSRGRAEAFF. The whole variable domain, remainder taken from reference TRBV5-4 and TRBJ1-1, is ETGVTQSPTHLIKTRGQQVTLRCSSQSGHNTVSWYQQALGQGPQFIFQYYREEENGRGNFPPRFSGLQFPNYSSELNVNALELDDSALYLCASSDPSRGRAEAFFGQGTRLTVV.

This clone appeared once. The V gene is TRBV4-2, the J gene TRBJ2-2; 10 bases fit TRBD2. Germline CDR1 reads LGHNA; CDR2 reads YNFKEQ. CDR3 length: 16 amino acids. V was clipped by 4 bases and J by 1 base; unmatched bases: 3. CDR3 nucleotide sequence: TGTGCCAGCAGCCCGGGACTAGCGAAGAACACCGGGGAGCTGTTTTTT. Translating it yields CASSPGLAKNTGELFF.

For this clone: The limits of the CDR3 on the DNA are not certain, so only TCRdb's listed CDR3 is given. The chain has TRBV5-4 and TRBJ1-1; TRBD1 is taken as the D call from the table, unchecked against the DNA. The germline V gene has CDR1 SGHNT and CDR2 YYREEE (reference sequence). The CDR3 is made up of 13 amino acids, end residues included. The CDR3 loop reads CASSYTSAAEAFF.

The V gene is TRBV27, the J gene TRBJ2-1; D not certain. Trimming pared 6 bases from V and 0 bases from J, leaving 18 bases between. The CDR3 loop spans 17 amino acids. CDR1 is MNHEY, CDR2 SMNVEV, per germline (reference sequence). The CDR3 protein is CASSPEAEGPSYNEQFF. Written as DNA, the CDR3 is TGTGCCAGCAGCCCCGAGGCCGAAGGGCCCTCCTACAATGAGCAGTTCTTC.

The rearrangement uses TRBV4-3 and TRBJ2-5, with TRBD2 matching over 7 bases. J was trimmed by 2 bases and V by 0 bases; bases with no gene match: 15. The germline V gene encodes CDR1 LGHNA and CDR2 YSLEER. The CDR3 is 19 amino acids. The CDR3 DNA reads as TGCGCCAGCAGCCAAGAGGCGGGAAGCGGGATGGGAACTCAAGAGACCCAGTACTTC. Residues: CASSQEAGSGMGTQETQYF.

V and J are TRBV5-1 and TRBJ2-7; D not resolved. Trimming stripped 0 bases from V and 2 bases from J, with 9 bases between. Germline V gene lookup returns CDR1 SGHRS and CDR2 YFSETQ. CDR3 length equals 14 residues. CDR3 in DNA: TGCGCCAGCAGCTTGGTTACACCGGCCTACGAGCAGTACTTC. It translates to CASSLVTPAYEQYF.

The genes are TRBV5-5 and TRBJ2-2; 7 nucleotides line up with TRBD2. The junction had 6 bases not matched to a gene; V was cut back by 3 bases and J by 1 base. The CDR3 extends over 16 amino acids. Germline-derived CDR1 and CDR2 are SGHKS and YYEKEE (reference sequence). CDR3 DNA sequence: TGTGCCAGCAGCTCGGTAGCGGGTGAGAACACCGGGGAGCTGTTTTTT. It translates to CASSSVAGENTGELFF.

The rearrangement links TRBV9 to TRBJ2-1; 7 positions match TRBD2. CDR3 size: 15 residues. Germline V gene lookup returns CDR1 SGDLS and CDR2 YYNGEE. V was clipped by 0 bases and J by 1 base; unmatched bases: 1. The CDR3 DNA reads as TGTGCCAGCAGCGTAGTGGGGGGGTCCTACAATGAGCAGTTCTTC. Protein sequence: CASSVVGGSYNEQFF.

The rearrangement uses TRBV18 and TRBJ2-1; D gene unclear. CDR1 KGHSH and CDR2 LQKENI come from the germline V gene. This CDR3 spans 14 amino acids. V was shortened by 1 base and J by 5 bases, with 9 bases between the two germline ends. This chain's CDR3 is CASSPQHSNNEQFF. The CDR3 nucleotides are TGTGCCAGCTCACCACAGCACAGCAACAATGAGCAGTTCTTC.

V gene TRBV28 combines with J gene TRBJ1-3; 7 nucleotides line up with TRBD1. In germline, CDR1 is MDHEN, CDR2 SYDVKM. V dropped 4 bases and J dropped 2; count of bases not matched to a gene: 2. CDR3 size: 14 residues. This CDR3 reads CASSSDRAGNTIYF. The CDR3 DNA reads TGTGCCAGCAGTTCAGACAGGGCTGGAAACACCATATATTTT.